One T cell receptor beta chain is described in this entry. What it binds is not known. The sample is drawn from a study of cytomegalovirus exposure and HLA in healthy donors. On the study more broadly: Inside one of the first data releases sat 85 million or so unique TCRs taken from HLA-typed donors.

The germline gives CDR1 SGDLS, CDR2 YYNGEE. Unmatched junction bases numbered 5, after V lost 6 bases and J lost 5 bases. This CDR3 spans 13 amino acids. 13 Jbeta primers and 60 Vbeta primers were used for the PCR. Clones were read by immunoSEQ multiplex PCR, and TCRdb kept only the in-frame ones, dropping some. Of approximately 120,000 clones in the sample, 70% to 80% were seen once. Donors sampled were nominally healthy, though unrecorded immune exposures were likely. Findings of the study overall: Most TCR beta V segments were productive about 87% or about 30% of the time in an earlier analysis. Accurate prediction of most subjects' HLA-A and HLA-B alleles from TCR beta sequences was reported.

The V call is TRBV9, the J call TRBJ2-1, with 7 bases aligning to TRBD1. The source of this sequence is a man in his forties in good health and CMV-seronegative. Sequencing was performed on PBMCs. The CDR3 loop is CASTGDSDNEQFF. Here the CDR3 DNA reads TGTGCCAGCACCGGGGACAGCGACAATGAGCAGTTCTTC.